A single sample is the source of the 8 T cell receptor beta chains below, sequenced in a study of T cells in Graves' hyperthyroidism and ophthalmopathy. Authors of the study amplified TCR beta CDR3 regions from RNA transcripts. HTBI primers drove first-round RT-PCR of the TCR CDR3. TCRdb reprocessed the multiplex PCR reads with MiXCR, giving one entry per CDR3 protein. Here the sample spans about 290,000 distinct CDR3 sequences, around 15% being singletons. The sequenced material came from blood. These receptors came from a middle-aged woman with Graves' hyperthyroidism.

V gene TRBV19 combines with J gene TRBJ1-3; maybe TRBD1 (6 bases). With 7 bases removed from V and 4 bases from J, the gap between germline ends came to 23 bases. CDR3 length: 17 amino acids. The V gene's germline CDR1 is LNHDA and CDR2 SQIVND (reference sequence). CDR3 sequence reads: CASNQGQPGLLGNTIYF. CDR3 sequence (DNA): TGTGCCAGTAACCAGGGGCAGCCCGGGCTCCTGGGAAACACCATATATTTT.

This clonotype was seen at least ten times. The chain has TRBV6-1 and TRBJ1-2; no clear D gene. Trimming stripped 4 bases from V and 4 bases from J, with 10 bases between. The CDR3 loop spans 13 amino acids. Germline V gene data show CDR1 as MNHNS and CDR2 as SASEGT. DNA of the CDR3: TGTGCCAGCAGTGTTGAGGATGGCTATGGCTACACCTTC. Its protein product is CASSVEDGYGYTF.

The sample holds many counts of this clonotype. The J gene is TRBJ2-7, the V gene TRBV6-2 or TRBV6-3; TRBD2 is a possible D gene (5 bases). The CDR3 has 15 amino acids. Trimming took 3 bases from V and 2 from J, leaving 14 bases between them. Germline V gene data show CDR1 as MNHEY and CDR2 as SVGEGT. CDR3 amino acids: CASSYSAEAPYEQYF. Written as DNA, the CDR3 is TGTGCCAGCAGTTATAGCGCGGAGGCCCCCTACGAGCAGTACTTC.

The rearrangement uses TRBV5-1 and TRBJ2-7; 13 positions agree with TRBD2. The CDR3 has 15 residues. The V gene end was trimmed by 3 bases and the J gene end by 2 bases; junction bases not matched to a gene: 2. CDR1 and CDR2 from the germline V gene are SGHRS and YFSETQ. The CDR3 DNA is TGCGCCAGCAGCTGGACTAGCGGGGGACCCTACGAGCAGTACTTC. Protein: CASSWTSGGPYEQYF.

The table lists this clonotype with many counts. The chain employs TRBV10-3 and TRBJ2-7; TRBD1 is a possible D gene (5 bases). In germline, CDR1 is ENHRY, CDR2 SYGVKD. CDR3 length: 14 residues. Trimming pared 6 bases from V and 0 bases from J, leaving 12 bases between. The CDR3 nucleotides read TGTGCCATCAGGGTGACAGCGAGCTCCTACGAGCAGTACTTC. This translates into CAIRVTASSYEQYF.

This clonotype was seen more than once but under ten times. The chain carries TRBV25-1 and TRBJ2-1; 10 positions agree with TRBD2. J lost 3 bases, V lost 2 bases, and 10 bases had no gene match. This CDR3 is built from 18 residues. CDR1 and CDR2 from the germline V gene are MGHDK and SYGVNS. The CDR3 bases are TGTGCCAGCAGTGAAATCTCTAGCGGGAGTATAAACTACAATGAGCAGTTCTTC. This encodes CASSEISSGSINYNEQFF.

This clonotype appeared many times. This chain uses TRBV4-2 with TRBJ2-2; D ambiguous. V shed 2 bases and J shed 1 base, with 8 bases lying between them. Germline CDR1 and CDR2: LGHNA and YNFKEQ. This CDR3 spans 15 amino acids. The CDR3: CASSQTRLNTGELFF. CDR3 in DNA: TGTGCCAGCAGCCAAACGCGGCTGAACACCGGGGAGCTGTTTTTT.

This clonotype has at least ten counts. The chain links TRBV12-3 or TRBV12-4 to TRBJ1-4; weak D call: TRBD1 (6 bases). Trimming took off 6 bases at V and 4 bases at J, with 27 bases between the two ends. This CDR3 is 19 amino acids long. The CDR3 DNA follows: TGTGCCAGCAGGTCCGGCTGGGGGGGCCCAATTCCCCTTAATGAAAAACTGTTTTTT. Protein: CASRSGWGGPIPLNEKLFF.